Sequencing of this T cell receptor beta chain was carried out in a study of shared clonotypes between healthy human individuals. Method: immunoSEQ multiplex PCR; TCRdb's copy keeps in-frame clones and lacks some. The data contain around 2.1 million clones, roughly 91% of them singletons. Of note for this clone: Its antigen is as yet unknown.

Germline CDR1 MGHRA, CDR2 YSYEKL. Losses at the gene ends were 3 bases for V and 10 bases for J; bases not matched to a gene: 14. The CDR3 is 16 residues long. Study observations and caveats: Clonotype sharing among donors likely depends on sequencing depth. Clonotypes which were not shared had lower generation probabilities than clonotypes that all four donors shared. The authors sampled blood alone, and tissue repertoires likely differ.

Naive CD8 cells, CD45RO-negative and positively selected for CCR7, excluded terminally differentiated effector memory CD45RA+ cells. Donors included only healthy HIV-negative adults lacking recent acute infections or vaccinations. Sequenced input: naive CD8+ T cells from PBMCs. The chain combines TRBV4-1 with TRBJ2-1; 8 bases fit TRBD2. The clonotype comes from a young man in good health. Some clones in this sample may be carry-over from other donors' samples. CDR3 in DNA: TGCGCCAGCAGCCAGTCTTCTAGCGGGCTCCTAGTGGAGCAGTTCTTC. Amino acid sequence: CASSQSSSGLLVEQFF.